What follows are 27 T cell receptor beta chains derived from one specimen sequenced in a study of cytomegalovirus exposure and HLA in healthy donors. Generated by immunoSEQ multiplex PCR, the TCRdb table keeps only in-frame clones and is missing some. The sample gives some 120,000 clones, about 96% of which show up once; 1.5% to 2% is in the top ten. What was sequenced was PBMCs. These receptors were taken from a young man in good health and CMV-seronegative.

Here the CDR3 reads CASSSRDRANNEQFF. The CDR3, as DNA: TGTGCCAGCAGCTCCCGGGACAGGGCCAACAATGAGCAGTTCTTC. The V gene is TRBV11-3, the J gene TRBJ2-1; 9 nucleotides agree with TRBD1. The J segment lost 5 bases and the V segment lost 4 bases, leaving 6 bases of the junction unmatched. The germline gives CDR1 SGHNT, CDR2 YENEEA. This CDR3 region has 15 residues.

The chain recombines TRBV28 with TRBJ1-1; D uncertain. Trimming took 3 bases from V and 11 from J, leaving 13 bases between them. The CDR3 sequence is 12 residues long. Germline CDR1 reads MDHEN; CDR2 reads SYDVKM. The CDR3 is CASSFKRSRAFF. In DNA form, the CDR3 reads TGTGCCAGCAGTTTCAAAAGGTCGAGGGCTTTCTTT.

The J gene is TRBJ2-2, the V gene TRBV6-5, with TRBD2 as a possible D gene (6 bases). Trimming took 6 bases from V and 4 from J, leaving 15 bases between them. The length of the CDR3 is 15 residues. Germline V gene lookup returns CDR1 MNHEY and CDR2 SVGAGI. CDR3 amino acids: CASRTPGLLTGELFF. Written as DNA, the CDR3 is TGTGCCAGCAGGACCCCGGGACTTCTCACCGGGGAGCTGTTTTTT.

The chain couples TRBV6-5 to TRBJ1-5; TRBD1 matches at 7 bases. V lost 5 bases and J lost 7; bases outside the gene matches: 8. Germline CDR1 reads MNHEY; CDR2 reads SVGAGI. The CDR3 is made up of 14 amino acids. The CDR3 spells CASSETGTWQPQHF. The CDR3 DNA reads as TGTGCCAGCAGTGAGACAGGGACTTGGCAGCCCCAGCATTTT.

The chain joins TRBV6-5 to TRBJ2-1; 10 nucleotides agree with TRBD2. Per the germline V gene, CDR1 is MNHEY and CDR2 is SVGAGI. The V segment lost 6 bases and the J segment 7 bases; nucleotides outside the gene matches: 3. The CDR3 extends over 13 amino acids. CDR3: CASRPSGGNEQFF. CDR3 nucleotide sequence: TGTGCCAGCAGGCCTAGCGGGGGAAATGAGCAGTTCTTC.

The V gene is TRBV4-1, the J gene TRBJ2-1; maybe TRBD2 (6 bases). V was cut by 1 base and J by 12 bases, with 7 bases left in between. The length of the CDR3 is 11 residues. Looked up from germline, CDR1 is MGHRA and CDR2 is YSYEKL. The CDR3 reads CASSQGRGQFF. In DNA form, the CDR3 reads TGCGCCAGCAGCCAAGGGCGGGGGCAGTTCTTC.

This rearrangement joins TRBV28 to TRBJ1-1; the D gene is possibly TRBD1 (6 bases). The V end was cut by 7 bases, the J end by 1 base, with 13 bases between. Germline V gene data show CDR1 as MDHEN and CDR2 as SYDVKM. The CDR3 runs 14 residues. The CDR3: CASMADRRNTEAFF. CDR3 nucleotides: TGTGCCAGCATGGCGGACAGAAGGAACACTGAAGCTTTCTTT.

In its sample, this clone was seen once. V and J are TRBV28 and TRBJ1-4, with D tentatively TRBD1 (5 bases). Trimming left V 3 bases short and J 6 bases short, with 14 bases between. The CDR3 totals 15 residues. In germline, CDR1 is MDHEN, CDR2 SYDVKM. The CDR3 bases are TGTGCCAGCAGTTTTAGTGGCAGGGTGGATGAAAAACTGTTTTTT. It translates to CASSFSGRVDEKLFF.

The CDR3 region is CASSSAVRSYEQYF. The DNA of the CDR3 is TGTGCCAGCAGCTCGGCGGTTCGGTCCTACGAGCAGTACTTC. V usage is TRBV11-2 and J usage is TRBJ2-7, with unresolved D. Per the germline V gene, CDR1 is SGHAT and CDR2 is FQNNGV. V was trimmed by 4 bases and J by 1 base, leaving 11 bases between them. The CDR3 contains 14 residues.

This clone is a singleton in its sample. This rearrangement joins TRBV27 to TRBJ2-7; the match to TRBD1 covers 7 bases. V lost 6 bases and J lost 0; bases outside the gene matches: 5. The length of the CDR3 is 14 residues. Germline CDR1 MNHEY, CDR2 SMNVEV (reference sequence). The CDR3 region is CASSFGDSSYEQYF. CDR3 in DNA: TGTGCCAGCAGCTTCGGGGACAGCTCCTACGAGCAGTACTTC.

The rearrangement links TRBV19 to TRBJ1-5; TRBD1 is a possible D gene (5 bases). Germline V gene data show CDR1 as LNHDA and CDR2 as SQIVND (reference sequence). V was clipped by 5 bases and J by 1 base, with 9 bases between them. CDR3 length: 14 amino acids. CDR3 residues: CASSLQGSNQPQHF. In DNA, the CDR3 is TGTGCCAGTAGTCTCCAGGGAAGCAATCAGCCCCAGCATTTT.

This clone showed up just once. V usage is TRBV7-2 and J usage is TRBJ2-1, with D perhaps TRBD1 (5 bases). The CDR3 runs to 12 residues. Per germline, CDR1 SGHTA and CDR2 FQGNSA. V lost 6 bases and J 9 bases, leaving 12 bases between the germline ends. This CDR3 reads CASRRQNGEQFF. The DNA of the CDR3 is TGTGCCAGCAGGCGACAGAATGGTGAGCAGTTCTTC.

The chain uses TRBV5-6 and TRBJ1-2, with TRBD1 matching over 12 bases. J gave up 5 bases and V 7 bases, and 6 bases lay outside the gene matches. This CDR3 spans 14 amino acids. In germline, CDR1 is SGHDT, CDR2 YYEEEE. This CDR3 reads CASAGTGGSYGYTF. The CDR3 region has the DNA TGTGCCAGCGCCGGGACAGGGGGCTCTTATGGCTACACCTTC.

CDR3 nucleotide sequence: TGTGCCACCAGCAATGCCCGACTAGCGGGAGGGCTCTCCTACAATGAGCAGTTCTTC. Translating gives CATSNARLAGGLSYNEQFF. The chain couples TRBV15 to TRBJ2-1, with 14 bases matching TRBD2. CDR3 length: 19 amino acids. Germline V lookup: CDR1 LNHNV, CDR2 YYDKDF (reference sequence). The V gene end was trimmed by 4 bases and the J gene end by 0 bases; junction bases not matched to a gene: 8. The variable domain in full, with the rest retrieved from reference TRBV15 and TRBJ2-1, is DAMVIQNPRYQVTQFGKPVTLSCSQTLNHNVMYWYQQKSSQAPKLLFHYYDKDFNNEADTPDNFQSRRPNTSFCFLDIRSPGLGDTAMYLCATSNARLAGGLSYNEQFFGPGTRLTVL.

The CDR3 region has the DNA TGCGCCAGCAGCTTGGTGTCAGGCCCTTCTGGAAACACCATATATTTT. Translation gives CASSLVSGPSGNTIYF. This chain connects TRBV5-1 to TRBJ1-3; D not resolved. The V gene's germline CDR1 is SGHRS and CDR2 YFSETQ. With 0 bases removed from V and 1 base from J, the gap between germline ends came to 11 bases. This CDR3 is 16 amino acids long.

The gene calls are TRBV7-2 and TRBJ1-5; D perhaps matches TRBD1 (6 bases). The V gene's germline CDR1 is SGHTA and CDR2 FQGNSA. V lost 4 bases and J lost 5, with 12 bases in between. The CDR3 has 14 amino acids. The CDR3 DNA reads TGTGCCAGCAGCTCACAGGGAAGCTATCAGCCCCAGCATTTT. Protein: CASSSQGSYQPQHF.

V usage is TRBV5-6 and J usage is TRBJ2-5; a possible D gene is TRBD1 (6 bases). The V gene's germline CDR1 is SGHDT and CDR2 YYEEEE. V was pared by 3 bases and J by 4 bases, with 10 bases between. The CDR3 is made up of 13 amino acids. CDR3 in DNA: TGTGCCAGCAGCTCGGCACAGGGAGAGACCCAGTACTTC. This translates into CASSSAQGETQYF.

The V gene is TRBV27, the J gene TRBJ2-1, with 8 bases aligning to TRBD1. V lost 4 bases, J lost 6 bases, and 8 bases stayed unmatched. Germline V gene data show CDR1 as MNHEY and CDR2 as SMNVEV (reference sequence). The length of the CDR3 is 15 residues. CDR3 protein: CASSSGGTGGNEQFF. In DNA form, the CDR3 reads TGTGCCAGCAGTTCCGGAGGGACAGGTGGCAATGAGCAGTTCTTC.

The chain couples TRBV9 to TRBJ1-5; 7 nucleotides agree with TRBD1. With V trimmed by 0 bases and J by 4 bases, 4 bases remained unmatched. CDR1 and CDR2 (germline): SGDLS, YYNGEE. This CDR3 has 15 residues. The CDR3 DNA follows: TGTGCCAGCAGCGTAGACGCAGGGGGTAATCAGCCCCAGCATTTT. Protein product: CASSVDAGGNQPQHF.

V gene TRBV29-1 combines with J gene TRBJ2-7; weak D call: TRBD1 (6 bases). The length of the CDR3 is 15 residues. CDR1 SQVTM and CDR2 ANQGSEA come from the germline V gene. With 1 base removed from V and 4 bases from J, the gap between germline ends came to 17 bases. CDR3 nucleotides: TGCAGCGTTGAAGGGGAACAGGGTAGTACGTACGAGCAGTACTTC. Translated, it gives CSVEGEQGSTYEQYF.

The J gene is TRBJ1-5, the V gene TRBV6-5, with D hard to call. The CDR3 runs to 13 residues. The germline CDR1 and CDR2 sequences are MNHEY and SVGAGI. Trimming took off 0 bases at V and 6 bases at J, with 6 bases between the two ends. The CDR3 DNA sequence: TGTGCCAGCAGTTACTCAGGGAGTCAGCCCCAGCATTTT. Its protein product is CASSYSGSQPQHF.

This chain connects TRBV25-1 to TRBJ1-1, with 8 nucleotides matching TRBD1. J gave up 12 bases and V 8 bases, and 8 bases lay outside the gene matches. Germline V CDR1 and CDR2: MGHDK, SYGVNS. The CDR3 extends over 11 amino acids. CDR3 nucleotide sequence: TGTGCCAGCTATGACAGGGGTTGGCCTTTCTTT. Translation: CASYDRGWPFF.

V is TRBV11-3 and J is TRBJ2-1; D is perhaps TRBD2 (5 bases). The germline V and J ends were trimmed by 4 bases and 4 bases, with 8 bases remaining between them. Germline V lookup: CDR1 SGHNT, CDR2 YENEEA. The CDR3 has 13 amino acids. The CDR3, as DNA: TGTGCCAGCAGCTCGGTAGCGTACAATGAGCAGTTCTTC. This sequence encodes CASSSVAYNEQFF.

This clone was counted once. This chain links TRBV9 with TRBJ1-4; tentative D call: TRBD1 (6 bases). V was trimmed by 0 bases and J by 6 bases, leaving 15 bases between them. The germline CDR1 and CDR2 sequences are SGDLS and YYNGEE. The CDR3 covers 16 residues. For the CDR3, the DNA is TGTGCCAGCAGCGTAGTATCAGGGGCCGGTTATGAAAAACTGTTTTTT. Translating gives CASSVVSGAGYEKLFF.

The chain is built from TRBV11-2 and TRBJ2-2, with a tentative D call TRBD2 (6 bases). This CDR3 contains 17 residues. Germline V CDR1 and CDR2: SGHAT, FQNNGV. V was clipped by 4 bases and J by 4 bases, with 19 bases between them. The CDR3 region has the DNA TGTGCCAGCAGCTCTTATCGGCGGGAACATGGCACCGGGGAGCTGTTTTTT. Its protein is CASSSYRREHGTGELFF.

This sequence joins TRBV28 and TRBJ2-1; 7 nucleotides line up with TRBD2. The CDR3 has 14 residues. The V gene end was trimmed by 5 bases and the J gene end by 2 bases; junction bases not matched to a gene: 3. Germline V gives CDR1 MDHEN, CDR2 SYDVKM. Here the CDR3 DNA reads TGTGCCAGCAGTCGAGCGGGACCCTACAATGAGCAGTTCTTC. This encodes CASSRAGPYNEQFF.

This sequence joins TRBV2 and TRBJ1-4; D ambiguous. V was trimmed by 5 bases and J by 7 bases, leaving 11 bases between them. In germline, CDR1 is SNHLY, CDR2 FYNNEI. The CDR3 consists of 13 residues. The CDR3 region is CASSLRRVEKLFF. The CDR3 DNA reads TGTGCCAGCAGTCTGAGACGGGTTGAAAAACTGTTTTTT.